This TCR delta chain was retrieved from a study of gamma-delta T cells after stem cell transplantation. TCRdb reprocessed the RT-PCR reads through CATT. The sample has roughly 1,500 delta-chain clones; about 1.5% are singletons. This clone came up many times. A far larger clone lies a single base away; this is likely a read error. V lost 3 bases to trimming and J lost 0 bases; unmatched junction nucleotides: 18. Germline assignment: CDR1 GEAIGNYY and CDR2 EKD. The CDR3 spans 20 residues. The receptor comes from a human donor. It is not recorded whose cells these are; they may come from a transplant donor. Sequenced input: gamma-delta T cells. The rearrangement links TRDV2 to TRDJ1; 10 positions match TRDD3. CDR3 protein: CACDPVVRGGYVGHTDKLIF. The CDR3 coding sequence is TGTGCCTGTGACCCCGTGGTCCGCGGGGGATACGTGGGGCACACCGATAAACTCATCTTT.